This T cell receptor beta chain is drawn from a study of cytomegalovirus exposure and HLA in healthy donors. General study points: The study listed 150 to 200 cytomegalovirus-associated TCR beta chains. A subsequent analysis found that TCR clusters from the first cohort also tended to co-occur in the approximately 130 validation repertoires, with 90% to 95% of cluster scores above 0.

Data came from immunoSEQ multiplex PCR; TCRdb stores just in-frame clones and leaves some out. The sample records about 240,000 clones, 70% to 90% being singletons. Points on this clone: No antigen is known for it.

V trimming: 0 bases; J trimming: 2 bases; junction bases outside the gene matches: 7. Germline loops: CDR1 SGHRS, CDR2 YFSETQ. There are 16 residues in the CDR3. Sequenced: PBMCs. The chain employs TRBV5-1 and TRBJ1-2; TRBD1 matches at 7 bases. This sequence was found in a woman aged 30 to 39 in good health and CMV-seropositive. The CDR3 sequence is CASSLVGDSGNYGYTF. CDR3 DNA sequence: TGCGCCAGCAGCTTGGTGGGGGACAGTGGAAACTATGGCTACACCTTC.